This T cell receptor beta chain was captured in a study of T cell repertoires in ileal Crohn's disease. Looking at the study overall: Less than 45% were active smokers at surgery; median disease duration was about 7.5 years. All patients had surgery for stricturing (approximately 60%) or penetrating (about 40%) disease.

Per the germline V gene, CDR1 is MDHEN and CDR2 is SYDVKM. With V trimmed by 6 bases and J by 8 bases, 8 bases remained unmatched. This CDR3 is built from 13 residues. Broader study findings: Active smokers at surgery had more clonal expansions than non-smokers. Mucosal expansions were suggested to be mainly CD8 T cells.

Here immunoSEQ multiplex PCR was the method, and the copy in TCRdb shows in-frame clones only, minus some. The sample gives 16,000 or so clones, 92% of which show up once; roughly 7% is in the top ten. The time point: inflamed ileum from the surgical specimen. In regard to this clone: As yet, its antigen is unknown.

This clonotype was obtained from an adult with Crohn's disease. This rearrangement joins TRBV28 to TRBJ1-2; 8 bases agree with TRBD1. The sequencing sample was made of ileal tissue. The CDR3 region is CASRRTGSEGYTF. DNA for the CDR3: TGTGCCAGCAGAAGGACAGGGTCAGAGGGCTACACCTTC.